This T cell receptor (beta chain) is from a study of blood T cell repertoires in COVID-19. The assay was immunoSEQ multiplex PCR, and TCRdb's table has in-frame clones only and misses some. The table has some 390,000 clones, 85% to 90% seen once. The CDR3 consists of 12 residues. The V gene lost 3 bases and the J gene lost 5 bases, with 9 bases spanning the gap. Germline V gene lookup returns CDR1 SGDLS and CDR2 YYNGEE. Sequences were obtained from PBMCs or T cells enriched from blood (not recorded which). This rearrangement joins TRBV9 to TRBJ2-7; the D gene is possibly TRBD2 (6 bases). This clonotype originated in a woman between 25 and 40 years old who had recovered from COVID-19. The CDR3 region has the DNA TGTGCCAGCAGCGGAGGCGGGAACGAGCAGTACTTC. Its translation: CASSGGGNEQYF.